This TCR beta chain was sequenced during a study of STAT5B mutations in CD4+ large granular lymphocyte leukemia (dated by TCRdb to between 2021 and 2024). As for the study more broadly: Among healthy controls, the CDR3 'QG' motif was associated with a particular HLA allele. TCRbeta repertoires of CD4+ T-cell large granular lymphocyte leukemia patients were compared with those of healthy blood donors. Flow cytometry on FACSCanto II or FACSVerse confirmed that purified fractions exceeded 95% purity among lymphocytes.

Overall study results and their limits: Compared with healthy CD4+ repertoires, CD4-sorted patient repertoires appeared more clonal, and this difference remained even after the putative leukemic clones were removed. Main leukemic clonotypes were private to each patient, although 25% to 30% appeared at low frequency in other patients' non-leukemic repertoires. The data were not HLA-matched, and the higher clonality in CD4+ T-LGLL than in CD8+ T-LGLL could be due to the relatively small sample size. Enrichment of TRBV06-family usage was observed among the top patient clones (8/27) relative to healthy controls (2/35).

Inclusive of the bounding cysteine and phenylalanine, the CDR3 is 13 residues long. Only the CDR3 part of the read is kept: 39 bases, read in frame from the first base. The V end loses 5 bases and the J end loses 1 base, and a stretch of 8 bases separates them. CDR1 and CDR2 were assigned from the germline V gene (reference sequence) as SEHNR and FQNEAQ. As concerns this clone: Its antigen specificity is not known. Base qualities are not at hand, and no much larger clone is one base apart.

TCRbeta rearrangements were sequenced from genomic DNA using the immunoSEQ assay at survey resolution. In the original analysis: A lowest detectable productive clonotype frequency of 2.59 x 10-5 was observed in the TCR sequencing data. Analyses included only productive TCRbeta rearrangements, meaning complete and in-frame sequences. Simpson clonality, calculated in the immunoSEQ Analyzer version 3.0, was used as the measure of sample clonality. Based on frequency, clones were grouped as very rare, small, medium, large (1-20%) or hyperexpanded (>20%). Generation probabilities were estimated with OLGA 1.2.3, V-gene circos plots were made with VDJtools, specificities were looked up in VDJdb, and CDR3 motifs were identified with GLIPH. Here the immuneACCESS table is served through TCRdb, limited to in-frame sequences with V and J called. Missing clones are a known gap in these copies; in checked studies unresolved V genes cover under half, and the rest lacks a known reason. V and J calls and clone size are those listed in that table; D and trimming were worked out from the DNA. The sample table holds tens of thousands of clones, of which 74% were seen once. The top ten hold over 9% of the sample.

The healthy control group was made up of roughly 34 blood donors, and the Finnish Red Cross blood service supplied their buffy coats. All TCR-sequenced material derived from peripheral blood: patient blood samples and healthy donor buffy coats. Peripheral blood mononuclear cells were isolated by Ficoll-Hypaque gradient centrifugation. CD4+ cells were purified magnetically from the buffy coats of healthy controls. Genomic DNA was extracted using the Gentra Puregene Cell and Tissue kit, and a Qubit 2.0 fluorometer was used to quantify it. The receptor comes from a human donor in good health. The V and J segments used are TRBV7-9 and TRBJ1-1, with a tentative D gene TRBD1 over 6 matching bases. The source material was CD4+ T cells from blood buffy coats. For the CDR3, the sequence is CASSRTANTEAFF. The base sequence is TGTGCCAGCAGCAGGACAGCGAACACTGAAGCTTTCTTT.